The rows below give T cell receptor beta chains drawn from one sample of a study of cytomegalovirus exposure and HLA in healthy donors. TCRdb's copy holds only in-frame clones and misses some; the assay was immunoSEQ multiplex PCR. The data show just over 150,000 clones, over 75% seen once. Sequenced input: PBMCs. All receptors derive from a woman aged 45 to 65 in good health and CMV-seropositive. The CDR3 runs from the conserved cysteine through the conserved F or W. The D gene is left open where the match is weak. Size is omitted from some rows. Given values are once, few, many or a class for expanded clones.

J	D	size	V	DNA	CDR3
TRBJ2-7	NA	NA	TRBV7-2	TGTGCCAGCCGGCGAGATATTCGGGACACCTCCCTATACGAGCAGTACTTC	CASRRDIRDTSLYEQYF
TRBJ1-1	NA	NA	TRBV28	TGTGCCAGCAGTTTAGGGGCAGGGCTCACTGAAGCTTTCTTT	CASSLGAGLTEAFF
TRBJ2-7	NA	NA	TRBV5-1	TGCGCCAGCAGCCCACCACCGAAGACAGAGAGACCGTACGAGCAGTACTTC	CASSPPPKTERPYEQYF
TRBJ2-5	TRBD2	NA	TRBV4-1	TGCGCCAGCAGCGGGGGACTAGCGCAAGAGACCCAGTACTTC	CASSGGLAQETQYF
TRBJ1-4	NA	NA	TRBV30	TGTGCCTGGAGTGTAAGGGGGGGAACCGAAAAACTGTTTTTT	CAWSVRGGTEKLFF
TRBJ2-2	NA	NA	TRBV6-1	TGTGCCAGCAGTGAAGGGGTAGGGGCCGGGGAGCTGTTTTTT	CASSEGVGAGELFF
TRBJ1-1	NA	few	TRBV29-1	TGCAGCGTTGAAGTAGGCGCGGGAAACACTGAAGCTTTCTTT	CSVEVGAGNTEAFF
TRBJ2-1	NA	NA	TRBV7-2	TGTGCCAGCAGCTTAAGCGGTAGGGGGAATGAGCAGTTCTTC	CASSLSGRGNEQFF
TRBJ2-7	TRBD2	NA	TRBV11-2	TGTGCCAGCAGCTTAGTAGGACTAGCGGACTACGAGCAGTACTTC	CASSLVGLADYEQYF
TRBJ1-2	TRBD1	NA	TRBV6-5	TGTGCCAGCGGCAGGACACAGGGGGACAGAAGGGGCTACACCTTC	CASGRTQGDRRGYTF
TRBJ2-5	TRBD2	NA	TRBV9	TGTGCCAGCAGCGTAGTGGGAGGGTGGCAAGAGACCCAGTACTTC	CASSVVGGWQETQYF
TRBJ2-5	NA	NA	TRBV5-4	TGTGCCAGCAGCCTTACAGGGGTAGCGGGGAAGACCCAGTACTTC	CASSLTGVAGKTQYF
TRBJ1-3	NA	NA	TRBV9	TGTGCCAGCAGCGTAGGGTTGGCAGGGCCGCCTGGAAACACCATATATTTT	CASSVGLAGPPGNTIYF
TRBJ2-1	NA	NA	TRBV5-6	TGTGCCAGCAGCGTAACCTTACCAGGTGAGCAGTTCTTC	CASSVTLPGEQFF
TRBJ2-2	NA	NA	TRBV21-1	TGTGCCAGCAGCAAAAAGGGACAGCTTAACGGGGAGCTGTTTTTT	CASSKKGQLNGELFF
TRBJ2-7	NA	NA	TRBV7-7	TGTGCTAGCAGCTTAGTTGTTGGGCTGGCGCTCGAGCAGTACTTC	CASSLVVGLALEQYF
TRBJ2-3	TRBD2	NA	TRBV5-4	TGTGCCAGCAGCCCCCGGGGAGCGGGGGGGAGCACAGATACGCAGTATTTT	CASSPRGAGGSTDTQYF
TRBJ1-1	NA	few	TRBV11-2	TGTGCCAGCAGCTTAGATAGGGGGGGCACTGAAGCTTTCTTT	CASSLDRGGTEAFF
TRBJ1-1	NA	NA	TRBV19	TGTGCCAGTAGTATAAACCACAGGGTCACTGAAGCTTTCTTT	CASSINHRVTEAFF
TRBJ1-4	NA	few	TRBV6-5	TGTGCCAGCAGTGAAGGGGGAACTAATGAAAAACTGTTTTTT	CASSEGGTNEKLFF
TRBJ2-5	NA	few	TRBV5-6	TGTGCCAGCAGCTTGATCGTGGGAGGAGAGGAGACCCAGTACTTC	CASSLIVGGEETQYF
TRBJ2-1	TRBD2	NA	TRBV19	TGTGCCAGTAGACATACTAGCGGGGGACCAGACAATGAGCAGTTCTTC	CASRHTSGGPDNEQFF
TRBJ1-1	NA	NA	TRBV5-8	TGTGCCAGCAGCTCTGTGACAGGCATGAACACTGAAGCTTTCTTT	CASSSVTGMNTEAFF
TRBJ1-3	NA	NA	TRBV6-5	TGTGCCAGCAGTTACTCACCAGGGGCTGGAAACACCATATATTTT	CASSYSPGAGNTIYF
TRBJ2-3	TRBD2	NA	TRBV5-1	TGCGCCAGCACCCCACAAGCGGGGGGCACAGATACGCAGTATTTT	CASTPQAGGTDTQYF
TRBJ2-5	NA	NA	TRBV7-9	TGTGCCAGCAGCCCCGTTCGGGGGACGGAGCGGCAAGAGACCCAGTACTTC	CASSPVRGTERQETQYF
TRBJ1-1	NA	NA	TRBV18	TGTGCCAGCTCACCAGGACGGGATGGAGGCACTGAAGCTTTCTTT	CASSPGRDGGTEAFF
TRBJ1-5	NA	NA	TRBV6-6	TGTGCCAGCAGCTCACAGGATCAGCCCCAGCATTTT	CASSSQDQPQHF
TRBJ2-6	NA	once	TRBV19	TGTGCCAGTTCGAACATTGCTGGGGCCAACGTCCTGACTTTC	CASSNIAGANVLTF
TRBJ2-1	NA	NA	TRBV14	TGTGCCAGCAGCCAAGATCTCCTAGCTGGAAATGAGCAGTTCTTC	CASSQDLLAGNEQFF
TRBJ2-7	TRBD2	NA	TRBV9	TGTGCCAGCAGCGTAGTGGGGGGGGACGAGCAGTACTTC	CASSVVGGDEQYF
TRBJ1-2	NA	NA	TRBV7-9	TGTGCCAGCACCATACAGCCTTCGGATGGCTACACCTTC	CASTIQPSDGYTF
TRBJ1-5	TRBD1	NA	TRBV4-1	TGCGCCAGCAGCCAAGGGGACAGGGGGCTTTATAGCAATCAGCCCCAGCATTTT	CASSQGDRGLYSNQPQHF
TRBJ2-7	NA	once	TRBV10-2	TGCGCCAGCAGAGTTACAGGATCCTCCTACGAGCAGTACTTC	CASRVTGSSYEQYF
TRBJ2-3	NA	NA	TRBV28	TGTGCCAGCAGTTTACGACAGGTCACAGATACGCAGTATTTT	CASSLRQVTDTQYF
TRBJ2-1	TRBD2	few	TRBV7-2	TGTGCCAGCAGCGTTGGGACTAGCGGGACCAATGAGCAGTTCTTC	CASSVGTSGTNEQFF
TRBJ1-5	NA	NA	TRBV28	TGTGCCAGCAGTTTGTCGCAGCCGGGTCAGCCCCAGCATTTT	CASSLSQPGQPQHF
TRBJ2-7	NA	NA	TRBV11-3	TGTGCCAGCAGCTTAGATGGGACATCGGACGAGCAGTACTTC	CASSLDGTSDEQYF
TRBJ2-1	NA	NA	TRBV4-1	TGCGCCAGCAGCCAAGAGTTCGATCCGAGCGCCTACAATGAGCAGTTCTTC	CASSQEFDPSAYNEQFF
TRBJ2-1	TRBD2	NA	TRBV7-9	TGTGCCAGCAGCTTAATGGCGGGGGTATACAATGAGCAGTTCTTC	CASSLMAGVYNEQFF